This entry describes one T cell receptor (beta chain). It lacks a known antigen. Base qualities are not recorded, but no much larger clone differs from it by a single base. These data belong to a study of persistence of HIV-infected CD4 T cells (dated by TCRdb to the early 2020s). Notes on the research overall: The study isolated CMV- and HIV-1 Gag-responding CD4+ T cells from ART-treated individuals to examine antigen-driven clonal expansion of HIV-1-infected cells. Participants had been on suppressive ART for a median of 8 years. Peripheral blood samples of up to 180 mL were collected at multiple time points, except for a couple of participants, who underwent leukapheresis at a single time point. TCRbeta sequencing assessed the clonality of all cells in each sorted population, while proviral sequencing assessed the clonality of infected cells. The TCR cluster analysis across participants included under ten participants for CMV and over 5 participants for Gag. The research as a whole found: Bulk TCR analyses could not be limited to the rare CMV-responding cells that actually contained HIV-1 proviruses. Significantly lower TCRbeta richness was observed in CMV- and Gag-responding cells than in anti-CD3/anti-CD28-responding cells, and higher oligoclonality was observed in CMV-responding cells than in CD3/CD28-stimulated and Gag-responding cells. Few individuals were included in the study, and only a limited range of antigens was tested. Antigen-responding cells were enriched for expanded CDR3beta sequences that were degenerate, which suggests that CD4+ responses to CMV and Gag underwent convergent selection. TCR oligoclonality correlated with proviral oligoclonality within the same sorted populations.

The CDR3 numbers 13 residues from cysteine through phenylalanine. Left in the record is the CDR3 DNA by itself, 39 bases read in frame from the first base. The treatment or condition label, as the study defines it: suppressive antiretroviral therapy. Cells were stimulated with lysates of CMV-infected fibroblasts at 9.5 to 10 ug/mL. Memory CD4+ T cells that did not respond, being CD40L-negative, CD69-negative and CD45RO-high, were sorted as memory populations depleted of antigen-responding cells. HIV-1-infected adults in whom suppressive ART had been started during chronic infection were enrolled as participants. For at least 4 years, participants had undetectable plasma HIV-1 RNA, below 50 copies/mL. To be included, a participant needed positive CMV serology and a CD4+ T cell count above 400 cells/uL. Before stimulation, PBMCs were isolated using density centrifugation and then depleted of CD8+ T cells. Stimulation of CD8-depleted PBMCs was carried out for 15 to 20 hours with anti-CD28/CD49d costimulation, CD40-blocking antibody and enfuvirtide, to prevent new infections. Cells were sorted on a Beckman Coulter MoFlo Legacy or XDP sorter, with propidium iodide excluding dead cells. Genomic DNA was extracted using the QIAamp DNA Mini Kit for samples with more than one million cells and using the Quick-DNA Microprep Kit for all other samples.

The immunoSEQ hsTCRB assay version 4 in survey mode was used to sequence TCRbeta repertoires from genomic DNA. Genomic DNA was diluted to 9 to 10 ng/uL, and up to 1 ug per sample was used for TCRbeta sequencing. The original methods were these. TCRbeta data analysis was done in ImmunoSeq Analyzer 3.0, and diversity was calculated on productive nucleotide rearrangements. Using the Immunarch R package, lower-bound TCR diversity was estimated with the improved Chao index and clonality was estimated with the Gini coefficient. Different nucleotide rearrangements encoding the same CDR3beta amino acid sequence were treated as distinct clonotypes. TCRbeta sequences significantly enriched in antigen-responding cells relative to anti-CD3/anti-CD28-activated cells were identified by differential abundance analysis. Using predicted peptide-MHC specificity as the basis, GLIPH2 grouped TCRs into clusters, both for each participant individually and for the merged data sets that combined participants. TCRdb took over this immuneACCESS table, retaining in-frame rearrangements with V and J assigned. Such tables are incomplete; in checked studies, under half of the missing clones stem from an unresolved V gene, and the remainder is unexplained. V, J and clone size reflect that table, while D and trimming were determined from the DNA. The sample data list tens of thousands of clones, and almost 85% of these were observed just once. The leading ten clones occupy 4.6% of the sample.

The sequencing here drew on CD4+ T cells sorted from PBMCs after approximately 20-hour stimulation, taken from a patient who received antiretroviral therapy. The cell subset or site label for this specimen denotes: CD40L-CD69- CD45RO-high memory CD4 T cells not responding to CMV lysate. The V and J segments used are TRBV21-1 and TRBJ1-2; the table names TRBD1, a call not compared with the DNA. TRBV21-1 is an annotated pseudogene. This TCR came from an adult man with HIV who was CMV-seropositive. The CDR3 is CASSKPRISGYTF. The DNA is TGTGCCAGCAGCAAACCCAGGATATCGGGCTACACCTTC.